One sample yielded the 24 T cell receptor beta chains listed below, sequenced in a study of blood T cell repertoires in COVID-19. Using immunoSEQ multiplex PCR, the repertoire was profiled, and TCRdb retains in-frame clones only, with some absent. The data show 100,000 or so clones, with approximately 89% seen just once and 11% held by the top ten. Sequenced sample: peripheral blood. These receptors were taken from a woman aged 30 to 39 with acute or convalescent COVID-19.

This clone was seen once. The V call is TRBV12-3 or TRBV12-4, the J call TRBJ1-2; D call uncertain. This CDR3 is 13 amino acids long. V lost 7 bases to trimming and J lost 6 bases, with 15 bases between them. This CDR3 reads CASNLGRGDGYTF. The CDR3 nucleotides are TGTGCCAGCAACCTCGGTAGAGGCGATGGCTACACCTTC.

V is TRBV27 and J is TRBJ2-2; 8 bases map to TRBD2. Germline CDR1 reads MNHEY; CDR2 reads SMNVEV (reference sequence). Trimming removed 2 bases from V and 5 bases from J; junction bases left unmatched: 1. This CDR3 comprises 14 residues. For the CDR3, the DNA is TGTGCCAGCAGTTTACGGGGGGGAACCGGGGAGCTGTTTTTT. This sequence encodes CASSLRGGTGELFF.

This chain uses TRBV28 with TRBJ2-3, with 9 positions matching TRBD1. Germline V gene lookup returns CDR1 MDHEN and CDR2 SYDVKM. Trimming at V came to 8 bases and at J to 0 bases, leaving 15 bases not matched to a gene. This CDR3 is 18 amino acids long. DNA of the CDR3: TGTGCCAGCGGGAGGACAGGGGCGACTCCTTCTAGCACAGATACGCAGTATTTT. Encoded protein: CASGRTGATPSSTDTQYF.

The chain combines TRBV10-3 with TRBJ2-7; D might be TRBD2 (6 bases). The CDR3 extends over 14 amino acids. The germline CDR1 and CDR2 sequences are ENHRY and SYGVKD. The V and J ends lost 6 bases and 7 bases respectively, with 19 bases between them. CDR3 sequence: CAIRSRGNQGEQYF. The DNA for the CDR3 is TGTGCCATCAGGAGTCGGGGGAACCAAGGGGAGCAGTACTTC.

The gene calls are TRBV2 and TRBJ1-1, with 7 bases aligning to TRBD1. CDR3 length equals 14 residues. Trimming removed 1 base from V and 4 bases from J; junction bases left unmatched: 3. CDR1 is SNHLY and CDR2 is FYNNEI in the germline V gene. CDR3 sequence: CASSEEQGGTEAFF. The CDR3 DNA reads TGTGCCAGCAGTGAAGAGCAGGGGGGCACTGAAGCTTTCTTT.

V gene TRBV5-6 combines with J gene TRBJ2-7; possibly TRBD2 for D (5 bases). V lost 3 bases and J 7 bases, leaving 11 bases between the germline ends. The CDR3 loop spans 12 amino acids. From germline, CDR1 is SGHDT and CDR2 YYEEEE. CDR3 in DNA: TGTGCCAGCAGCTCCGGACTTGCAGAGCAGTACTTC. Protein: CASSSGLAEQYF.

V usage is TRBV30 and J usage is TRBJ2-1, with D possibly matching TRBD2 (7 bases). The CDR3 covers 16 residues. The V end was cut by 0 bases, the J end by 10 bases, with 22 bases between. The germline V gene has CDR1 GTSNPN and CDR2 SVGIG (reference sequence). The CDR3 spells CAWSVQGAGILGEQFF. The CDR3 coding sequence is TGTGCCTGGAGTGTACAGGGAGCGGGGATTTTGGGGGAGCAGTTCTTC.

The chain has TRBV30 and TRBJ2-2; possible D gene TRBD1, 6 bases. There are 13 residues in the CDR3. V was shortened by 2 bases and J by 5 bases, with 9 bases between the two germline ends. From germline, CDR1 is GTSNPN and CDR2 SVGIG (reference sequence). The CDR3 nucleotides read TGTGCCTGGAGTTCCGACAGGACCGGGGAGCTGTTTTTT. It codes for CAWSSDRTGELFF. The full variable domain, rest sourced from reference TRBV30 and TRBJ2-2, is SQTIHQWPATLVQPVGSPLSLECTVEGTSNPNLYWYRQAAGRGLQLLFYSVGIGQISSEVPQNLSASRPQDRQFILSSKKLLLSDSGFYLCAWSSDRTGELFFGEGSRLTVL.

The chain has TRBV5-1 and TRBJ2-2; 11 nucleotides agree with TRBD1. Losses at the gene ends were 4 bases for V and 4 bases for J; bases not matched to a gene: 3. This CDR3 is 15 amino acids long. Germline V lookup: CDR1 SGHRS, CDR2 YFSETQ. CDR3 DNA sequence: TGCGCCAGCAGCACGGGACAGGGGGGCACCGGGGAGCTGTTTTTT. Translated: CASSTGQGGTGELFF.

The rearrangement uses TRBV9 and TRBJ1-4; possibly TRBD1 for D (6 bases). The CDR3 contains 14 residues. Trimming pared 6 bases from V and 5 bases from J, leaving 14 bases between. Germline loops: CDR1 SGDLS, CDR2 YYNGEE. The CDR3 protein is CASTRGGGNEKLFF. The CDR3 region has the DNA TGTGCCAGCACCAGAGGGGGGGGAAATGAAAAACTGTTTTTT.

J is TRBJ2-3 and V is TRBV6-5; weak D call: TRBD2 (6 bases). Per the germline V gene, CDR1 is MNHEY and CDR2 is SVGAGI. This CDR3 spans 13 amino acids. V gave up 6 bases and J gave up 4 bases, with 11 bases separating them. CDR3 sequence (DNA): TGTGCCAGCAGCCTAGCGAGGTCAGATACGCAGTATTTT. Translated, it gives CASSLARSDTQYF.

The chain links TRBV7-8 to TRBJ1-2; D is unclear. The V end was cut by 0 bases, the J end by 4 bases, with 15 bases between. The CDR3 totals 16 residues. CDR1 and CDR2 from the germline V gene are SGHVS and FQNEAQ. Written as DNA, the CDR3 is TGTGCCAGCAGCTTAGCGCGCGGGCTCCTCCTCTATGGCTACACCTTC. This gives the protein CASSLARGLLLYGYTF. The variable domain in full, completed from reference TRBV7-8 and TRBJ1-2, reads GAGVSQSPRYKVAKRGQDVALRCDPISGHVSLFWYQQALGQGPEFLTYFQNEAQLDKSGLPSDRFFAERPEGSVSTLKIQRTQQEDSAVYLCASSLARGLLLYGYTFGSGTRLTVV.

The genes are TRBV28 and TRBJ2-3; 7 bases line up with TRBD2. This CDR3 region has 18 residues. Germline trimming cut 1 base from V and 3 bases from J; bases unmatched to any gene: 13. CDR1 and CDR2 (germline): MDHEN, SYDVKM. The CDR3 DNA reads TGTGCCAGCAGTTTATCCCCAACTAGCGTTCCCCCAACAGATACGCAGTATTTT. Translated: CASSLSPTSVPPTDTQYF.

This chain uses TRBV27 with TRBJ1-6; D perhaps matches TRBD1 (6 bases). Germline V gene lookup returns CDR1 MNHEY and CDR2 SMNVEV (reference sequence). This CDR3 is built from 14 residues. Trimming pared 3 bases from V and 8 bases from J, leaving 11 bases between. The DNA for the CDR3 is TGTGCCAGCAGTTTGGCAGGGGAGTATTCACCCCTCCACTTT. This encodes CASSLAGEYSPLHF.

The chain carries TRBV12-3 or TRBV12-4 and TRBJ2-1; TRBD2 matches at 7 bases. The CDR3 sequence is 13 residues long. V lost 3 bases and J lost 9; bases outside the gene matches: 5. CDR3 amino acids: CASSLGGVSEQFF. For the CDR3, the DNA is TGTGCCAGCAGTTTGGGGGGGGTAAGTGAGCAGTTCTTC.

The chain employs TRBV30 and TRBJ1-3; a possible D gene is TRBD1 (5 bases). The CDR3 extends over 14 amino acids. The germline CDR1 and CDR2 sequences are GTSNPN and SVGIG (reference sequence). Trimming stripped 8 bases from V and 3 bases from J, with 17 bases between. The CDR3: CAVRSGGIGNTIYF. CDR3 nucleotides: TGTGCCGTCCGCTCCGGGGGAATTGGAAACACCATATATTTT.

CDR3 sequence reads: CASSLKGYTEAFF. The CDR3 bases are TGTGCCAGCAGTTTAAAGGGGTACACTGAAGCTTTCTTT. The chain is built from TRBV12-3 or TRBV12-4 and TRBJ1-1; D may be TRBD1 (5 bases). V shed 2 bases and J shed 3 bases, with 7 bases lying between them. This CDR3 region has 13 residues.

This chain joins TRBV5-1 and TRBJ2-1, with 7 bases identical to TRBD1. CDR3 length: 15 amino acids. J gave up 5 bases and V 3 bases, and 8 bases lay outside the gene matches. Germline V gene data show CDR1 as SGHRS and CDR2 as YFSETQ. The CDR3 region is CASSSLTGSDNEQFF. CDR3 sequence (DNA): TGCGCCAGCAGCTCTCTGACAGGGTCGGACAATGAGCAGTTCTTC. The variable domain in full, completed from reference TRBV5-1 and TRBJ2-1, reads KAGVTQTPRYLIKTRGQQVTLSCSPISGHRSVSWYQQTPGQGLQFLFEYFSETQRNKGNFPGRFSGRQFSNSRSEMNVSTLELGDSALYLCASSSLTGSDNEQFFGPGTRLTVL.

The chain combines TRBV12-3 or TRBV12-4 with TRBJ1-5; D is uncertain. Trimming shortened V by 6 bases and J by 4 bases, and 10 bases separated the two germline ends. The CDR3 contains 13 residues. The CDR3 DNA follows: TGTGCCAGCAGCCTGGAGGAAAATCAGCCCCAGCATTTT. Its translation is CASSLEENQPQHF.

This chain links TRBV6-5 with TRBJ2-7; TRBD1 aligns across 7 bases. The CDR3 length is 12 residues. Germline assignment: CDR1 MNHEY and CDR2 SVGAGI. With V trimmed by 10 bases and J by 6 bases, 9 bases remained unmatched. The DNA for the CDR3 is TGTGCCACCATGGACAGGCCCGGCGAGCAGTACTTC. It encodes CATMDRPGEQYF.

This chain links TRBV5-6 with TRBJ1-3, with D maybe TRBD1 (5 bases). The CDR3 is 14 amino acids. V dropped 2 bases and J dropped 5 bases, with 11 bases sitting between them. Germline-derived CDR1 and CDR2 are SGHDT and YYEEEE. The CDR3, as DNA: TGTGCCAGCAGCTTTGAAAGGGGCAGAAACACCATATATTTT. It is translated as CASSFERGRNTIYF.

This chain joins TRBV5-6 and TRBJ1-6; no firm D call. This CDR3 has 15 residues. The germline CDR1 and CDR2 sequences are SGHDT and YYEEEE. V dropped 2 bases and J dropped 7 bases, with 13 bases sitting between them. This CDR3 is CASSLSLTLNSPLHF. For the CDR3, the DNA is TGTGCCAGCAGCTTATCGCTAACACTAAATTCACCCCTCCACTTT.

This chain connects TRBV9 to TRBJ2-3, with 9 bases fitting TRBD1. The CDR3 is 15 residues long. Germline V gives CDR1 SGDLS, CDR2 YYNGEE. The V gene end was trimmed by 0 bases and the J gene end by 2 bases; junction bases not matched to a gene: 1. The CDR3, as DNA: TGTGCCAGCAGCGTAGGGACAGGGGTCACAGATACGCAGTATTTT. Protein: CASSVGTGVTDTQYF.

The chain employs TRBV24-1 and TRBJ2-3, with 7 positions matching TRBD2. Losses at the gene ends were 12 bases for V and 1 base for J; bases not matched to a gene: 6. Germline V CDR1 and CDR2: KGHDR, SFDVKD. This CDR3 is 13 amino acids long. The CDR3: CAAGGTGTDTQYF. CDR3 coding DNA: TGTGCCGCCGGGGGGACCGGCACAGATACGCAGTATTTT.